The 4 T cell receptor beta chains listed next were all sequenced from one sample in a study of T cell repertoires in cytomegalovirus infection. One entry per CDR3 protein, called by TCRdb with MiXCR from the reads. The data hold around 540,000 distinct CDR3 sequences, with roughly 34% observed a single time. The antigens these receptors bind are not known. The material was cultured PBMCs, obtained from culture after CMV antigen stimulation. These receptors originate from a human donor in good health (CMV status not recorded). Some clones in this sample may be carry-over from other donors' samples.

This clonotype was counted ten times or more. The CDR3 DNA follows: TGTGCCAGCAGTTATACAGGGGAGAGGAATCAGCCCCAGCATTTT. Its protein is CASSYTGERNQPQHF. This chain joins TRBV7-2 and TRBJ1-5; 7 bases line up with TRBD1. The CDR3 totals 15 residues. Trimming at V came to 6 bases and at J to 4 bases, leaving 9 bases not matched to a gene. Germline assignment: CDR1 SGHTA and CDR2 FQGNSA.

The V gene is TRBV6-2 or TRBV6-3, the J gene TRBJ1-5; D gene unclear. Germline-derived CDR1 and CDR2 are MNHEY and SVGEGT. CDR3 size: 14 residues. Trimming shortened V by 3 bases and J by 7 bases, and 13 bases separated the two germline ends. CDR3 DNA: TGTGCCAGCAGTTATGGTCAATTGGCCCAGCCCCAGCATTTT. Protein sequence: CASSYGQLAQPQHF.

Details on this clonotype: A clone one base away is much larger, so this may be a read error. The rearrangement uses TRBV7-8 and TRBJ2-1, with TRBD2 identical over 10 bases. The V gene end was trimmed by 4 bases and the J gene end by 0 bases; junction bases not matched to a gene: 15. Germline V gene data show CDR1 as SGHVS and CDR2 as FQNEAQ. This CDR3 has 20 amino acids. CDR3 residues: CASSSVRLAGLLRSYNEQFF. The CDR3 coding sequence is TGTGCCAGCAGCTCAGTGCGACTAGCGGGTCTCCTTCGCTCCTACAATGAGCAGTTCTTC.

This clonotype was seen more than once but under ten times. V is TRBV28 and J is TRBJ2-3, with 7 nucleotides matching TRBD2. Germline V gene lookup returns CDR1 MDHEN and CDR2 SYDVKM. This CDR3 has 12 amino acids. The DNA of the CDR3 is TGTGCAGCGGGACGGAGTATAGATACGCAGTATTTT. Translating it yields CAAGRSIDTQYF.